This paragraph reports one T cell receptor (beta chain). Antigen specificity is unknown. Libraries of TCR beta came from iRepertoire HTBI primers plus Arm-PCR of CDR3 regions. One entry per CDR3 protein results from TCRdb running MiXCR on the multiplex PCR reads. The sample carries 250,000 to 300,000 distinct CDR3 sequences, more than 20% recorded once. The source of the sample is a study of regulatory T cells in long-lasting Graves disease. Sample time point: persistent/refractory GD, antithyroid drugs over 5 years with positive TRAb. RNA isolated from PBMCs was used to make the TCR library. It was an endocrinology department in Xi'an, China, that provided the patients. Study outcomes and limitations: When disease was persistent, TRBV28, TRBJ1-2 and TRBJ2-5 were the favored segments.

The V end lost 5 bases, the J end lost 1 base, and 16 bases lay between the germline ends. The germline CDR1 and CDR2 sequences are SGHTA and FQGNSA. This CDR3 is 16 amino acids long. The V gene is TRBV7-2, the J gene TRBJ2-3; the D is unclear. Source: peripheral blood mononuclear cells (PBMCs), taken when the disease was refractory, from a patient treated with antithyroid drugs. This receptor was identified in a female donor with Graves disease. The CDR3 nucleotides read TGTGCCAGCAGCAAATACGGTGTCTCGCGCACAGATACGCAGTATTTT. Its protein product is CASSKYGVSRTDTQYF.